This TCR beta chain stems from a study of cytomegalovirus exposure and HLA in healthy donors. Germline CDR1 is MGHRA and CDR2 is YSYEKL. There are 16 residues in the CDR3. The germline V and J ends were trimmed by 4 bases and 2 bases, with 17 bases remaining between them. The PCR was carried out with 60 Vbeta primers and 13 Jbeta primers. Libraries were prepared by immunoSEQ multiplex PCR; TCRdb keeps only in-frame clonotypes and omits some of them. The sample carries about 75,000 clones, 65% to 90% recorded once. V and J are TRBV4-1 and TRBJ2-5, with D possibly being TRBD2 (6 bases). The receptor was isolated from a man between 70 and 80 years old in good health and CMV-seropositive. Material for sequencing was PBMCs. CDR3 nucleotide sequence: TGCGCCAGCAGCCGGGGGACTTTGGCGGATCAAGAGACCCAGTACTTC. Amino acids: CASSRGTLADQETQYF.